The entry that follows covers one T cell receptor (beta chain) sequence. A multiplex PCR was run with 60 Vbeta primers and 13 Jbeta primers. Only in-frame clones appear in the TCRdb table, and some are missing; sequencing was by immunoSEQ multiplex PCR. The data hold about 140,000 clones, with roughly 80% observed a single time. CDR1 and CDR2 from the germline V gene are SNHLY and FYNNEI. The CDR3 has 13 residues. This entry is derived from a study of cytomegalovirus exposure and HLA in healthy donors. Input material: PBMCs. This TCR derives from a man between 40 and 49 years old in good health and CMV-seronegative. The chain recombines TRBV2 with TRBJ1-5; D gene unclear. The CDR3 loop is CAFADGNNQPQHF. The CDR3 DNA reads as TGTGCTTTCGCCGATGGCAACAATCAGCCCCAGCATTTT.